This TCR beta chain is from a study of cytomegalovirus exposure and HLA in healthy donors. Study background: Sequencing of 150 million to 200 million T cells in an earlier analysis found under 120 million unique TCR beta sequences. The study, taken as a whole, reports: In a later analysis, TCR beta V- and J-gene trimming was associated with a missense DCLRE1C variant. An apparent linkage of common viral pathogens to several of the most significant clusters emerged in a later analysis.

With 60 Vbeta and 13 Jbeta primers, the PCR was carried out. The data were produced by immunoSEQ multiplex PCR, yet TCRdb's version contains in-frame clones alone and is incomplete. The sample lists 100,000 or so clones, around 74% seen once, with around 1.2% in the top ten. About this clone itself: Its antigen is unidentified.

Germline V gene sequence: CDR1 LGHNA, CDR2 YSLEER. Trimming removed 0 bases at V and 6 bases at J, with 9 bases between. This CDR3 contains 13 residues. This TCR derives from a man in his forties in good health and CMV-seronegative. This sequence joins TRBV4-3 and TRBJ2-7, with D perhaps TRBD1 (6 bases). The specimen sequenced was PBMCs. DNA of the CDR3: TGCGCCAGCAGCCAAGAACAGGGAAGCGAGCAGTACTTC. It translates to CASSQEQGSEQYF.